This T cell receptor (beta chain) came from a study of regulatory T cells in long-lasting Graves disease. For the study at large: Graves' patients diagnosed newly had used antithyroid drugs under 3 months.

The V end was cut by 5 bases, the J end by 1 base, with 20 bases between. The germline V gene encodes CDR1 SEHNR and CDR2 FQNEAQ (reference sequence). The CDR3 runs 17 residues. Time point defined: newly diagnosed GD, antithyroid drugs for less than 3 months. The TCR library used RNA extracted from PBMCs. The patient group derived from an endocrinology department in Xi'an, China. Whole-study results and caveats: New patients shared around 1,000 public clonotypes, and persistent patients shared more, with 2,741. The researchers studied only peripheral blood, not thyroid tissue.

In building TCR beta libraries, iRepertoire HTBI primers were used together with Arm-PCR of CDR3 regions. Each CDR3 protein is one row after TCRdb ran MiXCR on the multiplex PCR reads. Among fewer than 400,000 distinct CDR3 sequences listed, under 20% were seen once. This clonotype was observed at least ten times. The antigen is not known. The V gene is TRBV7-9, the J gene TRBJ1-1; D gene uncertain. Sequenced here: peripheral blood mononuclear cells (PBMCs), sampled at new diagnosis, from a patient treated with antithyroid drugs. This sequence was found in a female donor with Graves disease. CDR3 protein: CASSEATRLTGNTEAFF. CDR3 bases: TGTGCCAGCAGCGAAGCGACACGGCTAACCGGGAACACTGAAGCTTTCTTT.